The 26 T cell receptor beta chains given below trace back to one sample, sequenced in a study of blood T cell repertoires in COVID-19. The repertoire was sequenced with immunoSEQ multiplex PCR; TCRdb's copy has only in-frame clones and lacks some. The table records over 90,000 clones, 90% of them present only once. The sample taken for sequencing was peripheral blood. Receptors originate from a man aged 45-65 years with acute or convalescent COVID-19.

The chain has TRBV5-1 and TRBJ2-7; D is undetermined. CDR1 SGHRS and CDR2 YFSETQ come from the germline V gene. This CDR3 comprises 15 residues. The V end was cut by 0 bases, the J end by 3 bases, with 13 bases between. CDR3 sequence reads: CASSLDGGEYYEQYF. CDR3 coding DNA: TGCGCCAGCAGCTTGGATGGCGGAGAGTACTACGAGCAGTACTTC.

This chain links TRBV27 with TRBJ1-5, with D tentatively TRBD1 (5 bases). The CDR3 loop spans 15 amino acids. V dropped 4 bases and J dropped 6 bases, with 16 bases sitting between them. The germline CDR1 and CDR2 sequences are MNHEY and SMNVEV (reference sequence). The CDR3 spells CASSYRAGEGQPQHF. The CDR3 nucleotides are TGTGCCAGCAGTTATCGGGCGGGGGAAGGTCAGCCCCAGCATTTT.

The CDR3 sequence: CASSQRTGQGNEQFF. CDR3 sequence (DNA): TGTGCCAGCAGCCAACGGACAGGTCAAGGGAATGAGCAGTTCTTC. The V gene is TRBV3-1 (or the pseudogene TRBV3-2), the J gene TRBJ2-1; 7 bases are a match to TRBD1. This CDR3 has 15 residues. The V segment lost 2 bases and the J segment 7 bases; nucleotides outside the gene matches: 8. Germline CDR1 and CDR2: LGHDT and YNNKEL (reference sequence).

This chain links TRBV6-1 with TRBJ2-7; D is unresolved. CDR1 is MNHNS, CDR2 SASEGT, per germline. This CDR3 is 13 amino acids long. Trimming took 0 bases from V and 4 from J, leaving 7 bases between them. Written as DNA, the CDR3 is TGTGCCAGCAGTGAAGCTTACCTATACGAGCAGTACTTC. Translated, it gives CASSEAYLYEQYF.

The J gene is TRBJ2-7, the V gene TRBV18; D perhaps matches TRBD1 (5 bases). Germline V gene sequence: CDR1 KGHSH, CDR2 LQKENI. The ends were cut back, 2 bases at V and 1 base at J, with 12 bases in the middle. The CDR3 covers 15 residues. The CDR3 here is CASSPDSRQSYEQYF. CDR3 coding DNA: TGTGCCAGCTCACCAGACAGCAGACAGTCCTACGAGCAGTACTTC.

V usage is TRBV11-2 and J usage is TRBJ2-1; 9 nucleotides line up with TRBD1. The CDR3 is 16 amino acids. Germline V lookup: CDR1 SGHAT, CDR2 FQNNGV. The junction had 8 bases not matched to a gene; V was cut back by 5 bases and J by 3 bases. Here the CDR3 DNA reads TGTGCCAGCAGCAGAAGGGGACAGGGAATCTACAATGAGCAGTTCTTC. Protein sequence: CASSRRGQGIYNEQFF.

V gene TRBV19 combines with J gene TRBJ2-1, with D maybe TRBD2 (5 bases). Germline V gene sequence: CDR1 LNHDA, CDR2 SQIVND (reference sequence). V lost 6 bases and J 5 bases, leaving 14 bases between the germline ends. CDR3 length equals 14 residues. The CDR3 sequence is CASSKTPGDNEQFF. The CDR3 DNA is TGTGCCAGTAGCAAAACCCCCGGGGACAATGAGCAGTTCTTC.

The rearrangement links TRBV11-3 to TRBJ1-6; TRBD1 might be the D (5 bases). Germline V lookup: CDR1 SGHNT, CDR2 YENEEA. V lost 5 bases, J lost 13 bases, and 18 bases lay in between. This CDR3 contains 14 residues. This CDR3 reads CASSPTGGDIPLHF. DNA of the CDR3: TGTGCCAGCAGCCCCACGGGGGGGGATATTCCCCTCCACTTT.

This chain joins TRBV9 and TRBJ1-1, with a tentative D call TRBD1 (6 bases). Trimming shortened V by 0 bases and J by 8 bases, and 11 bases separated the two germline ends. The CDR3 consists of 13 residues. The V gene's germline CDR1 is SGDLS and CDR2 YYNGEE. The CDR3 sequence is CASSVVGGREAFF. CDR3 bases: TGTGCCAGCAGCGTAGTGGGGGGGCGCGAAGCTTTCTTT.

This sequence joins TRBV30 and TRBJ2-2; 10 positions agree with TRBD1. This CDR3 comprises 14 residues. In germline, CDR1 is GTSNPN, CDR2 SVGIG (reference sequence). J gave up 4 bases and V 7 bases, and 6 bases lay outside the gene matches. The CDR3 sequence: CALDRGRGTGELFF. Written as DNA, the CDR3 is TGTGCCTTAGACAGGGGGCGCGGCACCGGGGAGCTGTTTTTT.

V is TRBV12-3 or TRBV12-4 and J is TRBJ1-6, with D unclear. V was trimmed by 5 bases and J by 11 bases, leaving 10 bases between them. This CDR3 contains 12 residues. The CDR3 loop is CASSHQQPPLHF. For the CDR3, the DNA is TGTGCCAGCAGTCATCAACAACCACCCCTCCACTTT.

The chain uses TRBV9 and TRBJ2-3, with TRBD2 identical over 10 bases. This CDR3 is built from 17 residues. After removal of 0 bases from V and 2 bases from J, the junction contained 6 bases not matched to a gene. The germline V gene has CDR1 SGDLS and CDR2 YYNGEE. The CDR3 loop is CASSVDPSGSYTDTQYF. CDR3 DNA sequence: TGTGCCAGCAGCGTAGATCCTAGCGGGAGTTACACAGATACGCAGTATTTT.

The CDR3 DNA sequence: TGTGCCAGCAGGGGGTTCCCGGGACAGGATCTCCAGCCCCAGCATTTT. Its protein product is CASRGFPGQDLQPQHF. This chain connects TRBV27 to TRBJ1-5, with 8 bases aligning to TRBD1. The CDR3 covers 16 residues. After removal of 6 bases from V and 7 bases from J, the junction contained 14 bases not matched to a gene. In germline, CDR1 is MNHEY, CDR2 SMNVEV (reference sequence).

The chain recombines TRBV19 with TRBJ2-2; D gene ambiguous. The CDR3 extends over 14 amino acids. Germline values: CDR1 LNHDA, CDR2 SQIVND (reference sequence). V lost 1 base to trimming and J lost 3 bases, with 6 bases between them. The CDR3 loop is CASSIALDTGELFF. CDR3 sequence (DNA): TGTGCCAGTAGTATAGCCCTAGACACCGGGGAGCTGTTTTTT.

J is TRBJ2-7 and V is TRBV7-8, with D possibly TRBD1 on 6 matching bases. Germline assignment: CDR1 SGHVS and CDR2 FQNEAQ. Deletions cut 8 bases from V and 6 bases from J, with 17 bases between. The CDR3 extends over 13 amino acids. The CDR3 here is CASYPTRGGEQYF. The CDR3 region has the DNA TGTGCCAGCTACCCGACGAGAGGGGGCGAGCAGTACTTC. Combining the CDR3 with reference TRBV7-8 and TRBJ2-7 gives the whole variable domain GAGVSQSPRYKVAKRGQDVALRCDPISGHVSLFWYQQALGQGPEFLTYFQNEAQLDKSGLPSDRFFAERPEGSVSTLKIQRTQQEDSAVYLCASYPTRGGEQYFGPGTRLTVT.

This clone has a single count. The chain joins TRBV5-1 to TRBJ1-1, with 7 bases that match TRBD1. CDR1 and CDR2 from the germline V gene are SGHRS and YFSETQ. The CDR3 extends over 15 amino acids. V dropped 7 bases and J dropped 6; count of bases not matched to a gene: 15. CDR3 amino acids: CASSVDGQDWAEAFF. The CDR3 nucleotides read TGCGCCAGCTCTGTCGACGGACAGGACTGGGCTGAAGCTTTCTTT.

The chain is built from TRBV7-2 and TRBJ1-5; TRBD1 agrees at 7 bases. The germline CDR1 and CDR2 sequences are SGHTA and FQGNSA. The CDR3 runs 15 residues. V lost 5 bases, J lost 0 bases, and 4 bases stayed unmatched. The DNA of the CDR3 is TGTGCCAGCAGCCGGAACAGGGGTAGCAATCAGCCCCAGCATTTT. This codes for CASSRNRGSNQPQHF.

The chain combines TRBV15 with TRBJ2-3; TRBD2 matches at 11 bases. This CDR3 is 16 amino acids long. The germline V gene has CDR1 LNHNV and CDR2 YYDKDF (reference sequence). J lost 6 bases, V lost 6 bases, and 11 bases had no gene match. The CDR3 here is CATSTRLAGRADTQYF. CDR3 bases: TGTGCCACCAGTACCCGACTAGCGGGACGAGCGGATACGCAGTATTTT.

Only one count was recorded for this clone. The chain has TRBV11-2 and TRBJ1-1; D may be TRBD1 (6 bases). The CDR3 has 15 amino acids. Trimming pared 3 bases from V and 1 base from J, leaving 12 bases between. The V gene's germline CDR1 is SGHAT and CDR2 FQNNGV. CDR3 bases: TGTGCCAGCAGCTTTACAGGGAAGTGGAACACTGAAGCTTTCTTT. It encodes CASSFTGKWNTEAFF.

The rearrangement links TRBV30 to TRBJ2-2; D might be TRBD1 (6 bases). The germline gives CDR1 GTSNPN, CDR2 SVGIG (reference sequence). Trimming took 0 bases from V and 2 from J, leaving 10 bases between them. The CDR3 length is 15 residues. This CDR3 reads CAWSVGQTNTGELFF. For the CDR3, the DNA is TGTGCCTGGAGTGTAGGACAGACCAACACCGGGGAGCTGTTTTTT. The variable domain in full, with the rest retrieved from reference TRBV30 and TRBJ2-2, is SQTIHQWPATLVQPVGSPLSLECTVEGTSNPNLYWYRQAAGRGLQLLFYSVGIGQISSEVPQNLSASRPQDRQFILSSKKLLLSDSGFYLCAWSVGQTNTGELFFGEGSRLTVL.

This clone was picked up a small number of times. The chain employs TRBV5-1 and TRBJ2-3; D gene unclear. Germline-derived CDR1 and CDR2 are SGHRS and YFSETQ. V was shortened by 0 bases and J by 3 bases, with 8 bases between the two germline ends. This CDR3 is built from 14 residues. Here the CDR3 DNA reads TGCGCCAGCAGCTTGGCCCGGGTGACAGATACGCAGTATTTT. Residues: CASSLARVTDTQYF.

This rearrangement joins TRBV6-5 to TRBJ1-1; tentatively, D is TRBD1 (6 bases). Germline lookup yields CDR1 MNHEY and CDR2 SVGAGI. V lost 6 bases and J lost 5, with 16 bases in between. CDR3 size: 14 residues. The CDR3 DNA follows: TGTGCCAGCAGGGGACAACAGGGAGGGACTGAAGCTTTCTTT. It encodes CASRGQQGGTEAFF.

The CDR3 loop reads CASSLTGSLSGNTIYF. The CDR3, as DNA: TGTGCCAGCAGCCTCACGGGATCTCTGTCCGGAAACACCATATATTTT. The chain has TRBV3-1 (or the pseudogene TRBV3-2) and TRBJ1-3; the D is unclear. Trimming pared 4 bases from V and 4 bases from J, leaving 17 bases between. Germline lookup yields CDR1 LGHDT and CDR2 YNNKEL (reference sequence). This CDR3 is 16 amino acids long.

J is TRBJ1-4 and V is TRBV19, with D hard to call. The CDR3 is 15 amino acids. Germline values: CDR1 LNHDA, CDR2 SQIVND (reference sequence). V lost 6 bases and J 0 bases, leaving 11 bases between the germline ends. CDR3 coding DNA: TGTGCCAGTAGCATAAACAGTGCAACTAATGAAAAACTGTTTTTT. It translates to CASSINSATNEKLFF.

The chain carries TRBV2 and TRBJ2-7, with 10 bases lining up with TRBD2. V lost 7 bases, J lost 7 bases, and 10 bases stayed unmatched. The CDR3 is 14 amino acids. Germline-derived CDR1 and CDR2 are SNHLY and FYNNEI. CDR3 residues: CASIGSGRAGEQYF. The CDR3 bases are TGTGCCAGCATTGGGAGCGGGAGGGCCGGAGAGCAGTACTTC. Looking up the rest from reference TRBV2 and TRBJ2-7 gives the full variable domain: EPEVTQTPSHQVTQMGQEVILRCVPISNHLYFYWYRQILGQKVEFLVSFYNNEISEKSEIFDDQFSVERPDGSNFTLKIRSTKLEDSAMYFCASIGSGRAGEQYFGPGTRLTVT.

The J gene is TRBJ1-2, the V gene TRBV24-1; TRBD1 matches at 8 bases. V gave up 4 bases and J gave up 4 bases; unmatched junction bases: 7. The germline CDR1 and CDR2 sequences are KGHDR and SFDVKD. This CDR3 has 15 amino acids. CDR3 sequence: CATSEDGQGSYGYTF. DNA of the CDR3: TGTGCCACCAGTGAGGACGGACAGGGAAGCTATGGCTACACCTTC.